This T cell receptor (beta chain) was identified during a study of blood T cell repertoires in COVID-19. Between the trimmed V and J ends, which lost 10 bases and 2 bases, there was a span of 11 bases. Germline V lookup: CDR1 KGHSH, CDR2 LQKENI. The CDR3 runs 12 residues. This clone has just one count. Clones were sequenced by immunoSEQ multiplex PCR, and TCRdb holds only the in-frame ones, with some missing. The sample carries more than 60,000 clones, about 88% recorded once. This sequence originates from a woman between 55 and 75 years old with COVID-19, enrolled during active disease. V gene TRBV18 combines with J gene TRBJ1-2; TRBD1 is a possible D gene (5 bases). Sequencing was carried out using peripheral blood. CDR3 amino acids: CATSDTNYGYTF. The CDR3 DNA reads TGTGCCACCTCGGACACCAACTATGGCTACACCTTC.